The rows below give T cell receptor beta chains drawn from one sample of a study of cytomegalovirus exposure and HLA in healthy donors. This table comes from immunoSEQ multiplex PCR, and its TCRdb copy is limited to in-frame clones, with some not included. Of some 130,000 clones listed, around 76% are singletons. The sequenced material came from PBMCs. These receptors came from a male donor in good health and CMV-seronegative. The CDR3 runs from the conserved cysteine through the conserved F or W. A D gene is named only where the DNA matches it firmly. Clone sizes are given selectively: once, few, many, or a class where the clone is expanded.

D | size | J | V | CDR3 | DNA
TRBD2 | - | TRBJ2-1 | TRBV7-2 | CASSIPSGRAFGEQFF | TGTGCCAGCAGCATACCTAGCGGGAGGGCTTTTGGTGAGCAGTTCTTC
- | - | TRBJ1-2 | TRBV4-2 | CASSQDSPRDYGYTF | TGTGCCAGCAGCCAAGATTCCCCCAGGGACTATGGCTACACCTTC
- | - | TRBJ2-7 | TRBV30 | CAWNLGRGSSYEQYF | TGTGCCTGGAATTTGGGCCGGGGAAGCTCCTACGAGCAGTACTTC
- | - | TRBJ2-7 | TRBV21-1 | CASSPGEAGSYEQYF | TGTGCCAGCAGCCCGGGAGAGGCAGGGAGTTACGAGCAGTACTTC
- | - | TRBJ1-4 | TRBV28 | CASKGGFTEKLFF | TGTGCCAGTAAGGGAGGGTTCACTGAAAAACTGTTTTTT
TRBD2 | - | TRBJ2-5 | TRBV19 | CASSISTSGGAWGETQYF | TGTGCCAGTAGTATTTCGACTAGCGGGGGGGCCTGGGGAGAGACCCAGTACTTC
- | - | TRBJ2-7 | TRBV28 | CASSRPTLEYVEQYF | TGTGCCAGCAGCCGCCCCACTCTAGAGTACGTCGAGCAGTACTTC
- | - | TRBJ1-3 | TRBV5-1 | CASSLGQFSGNTIYF | TGCGCCAGCAGCTTGGGACAGTTCTCTGGAAACACCATATATTTT
- | - | TRBJ2-7 | TRBV27 | CASRSWSSAYEQYF | TGTGCCAGCAGGTCCTGGTCCTCAGCCTACGAGCAGTACTTC
- | - | TRBJ1-5 | TRBV7-9 | CASSSTRVRGQPQHF | TGTGCCAGCAGCTCGACCAGGGTTAGGGGTCAGCCCCAGCATTTT
TRBD1 | - | TRBJ1-5 | TRBV19 | CASSGQAGGLNQPQHF | TGTGCCAGTAGTGGACAGGCAGGAGGCCTCAATCAGCCCCAGCATTTT
TRBD2 | - | TRBJ2-3 | TRBV11-3 | CASSSKRGGPTDTQYF | TGTGCCAGCAGCTCAAAGCGGGGGGGCCCCACAGATACGCAGTATTTT
- | - | TRBJ2-2 | TRBV15 | CATSRVPSGELFF | TGTGCCACCAGCAGAGTTCCGTCCGGGGAGCTGTTTTTT
- | few | TRBJ1-2 | TRBV28 | CASIGSGYGYTF | TGTGCCAGCATTGGGAGCGGCTATGGCTACACCTTC
TRBD1 | - | TRBJ1-5 | TRBV30 | CAWSVAGGSNQPQHF | TGTGCCTGGAGTGTGGCAGGGGGAAGCAATCAGCCCCAGCATTTT
TRBD1 | - | TRBJ2-2 | TRBV4-3 | CASSQDLTGAHMDTGELFF | TGCGCCAGCAGCCAAGATCTAACAGGGGCGCACATGGACACCGGGGAGCTGTTTTTT
TRBD2 | - | TRBJ2-3 | TRBV15 | CATSSFGLAGTDTQYF | TGTGCCACCAGCAGCTTTGGACTAGCGGGCACAGATACGCAGTATTTT
TRBD1 | few | TRBJ2-5 | TRBV18 | CASSRTGQETQYF | TGTGCCAGCTCGCGGACAGGGCAAGAGACCCAGTACTTC
- | few | TRBJ2-7 | TRBV6-1 | CASSRQGGAYEQYF | TGTGCCAGCAGTCGACAGGGAGGTGCGTACGAGCAGTACTTC
- | - | TRBJ2-5 | TRBV29-1 | CSVEDWDRDTLQETQYF | TGCAGCGTTGAAGATTGGGACCGGGACACGCTCCAAGAGACCCAGTACTTC
- | - | TRBJ1-2 | TRBV19 | CASSMGREGSYGYTF | TGTGCCAGTAGTATGGGCAGGGAGGGTTCCTATGGCTACACCTTC
- | - | TRBJ1-6 | TRBV5-6 | CASSLAGFREKSPLHF | TGTGCCAGCAGCTTGGCCGGTTTCAGGGAAAAATCACCCCTCCACTTT
TRBD1 | once | TRBJ1-4 | TRBV18 | CASSPLPVGQGSNEKLFF | TGTGCCAGCTCACCACTCCCCGTGGGACAGGGGTCTAATGAAAAACTGTTTTTT
- | - | TRBJ2-3 | TRBV9 | CASSVEGAGDTQYF | TGTGCCAGCAGCGTAGAAGGTGCGGGGGATACGCAGTATTTT
TRBD2 | - | TRBJ2-7 | TRBV4-1 | CASSRLSGGAESYEQYF | TGCGCCAGCTCTCGACTAAGCGGGGGGGCCGAATCCTACGAGCAGTACTTC
- | - | TRBJ1-2 | TRBV7-2 | CASSLDIRTGGYTF | TGTGCCAGCAGCTTAGACATCAGAACAGGGGGCTACACCTTC
TRBD1 | few | TRBJ2-7 | TRBV11-2 | CASSLATGGSYEQYF | TGTGCCAGCAGCTTAGCGACAGGGGGCTCCTACGAGCAGTACTTC
TRBD2 | - | TRBJ2-1 | TRBV7-3 | CASSSLAGGHNEQFF | TGTGCCAGCAGCTCACTAGCGGGGGGACACAATGAGCAGTTCTTC
- | - | TRBJ1-1 | TRBV18 | CASSPPRNTEAFF | TGTGCCAGCTCACCACCCAGGAACACTGAAGCTTTCTTT
- | - | TRBJ2-2 | TRBV19 | CASSINRANTGELFF | TGTGCCAGTAGTATTAACAGGGCGAACACCGGGGAGCTGTTTTTT
TRBD1 | - | TRBJ1-2 | TRBV29-1 | CSVGQGDGYTF | TGCAGCGTTGGACAGGGGGATGGCTACACCTTC
- | few | TRBJ2-4 | TRBV14 | CASSQGIGIIQYF | TGTGCCAGCAGCCAAGGGATCGGGATTATTCAGTACTTC
- | - | TRBJ1-3 | TRBV7-9 | CASSFGGDNLNTIYF | TGTGCCAGCAGCTTCGGAGGCGATAACTTAAACACCATATATTTT
TRBD2 | - | TRBJ2-5 | TRBV27 | CASSSLAGGRETQYF | TGTGCCAGCAGTTCACTAGCGGGGGGCCGAGAGACCCAGTACTTC
- | - | TRBJ1-6 | TRBV27 | CASSFLSDYWENSPLHF | TGTGCCAGCAGTTTCCTTTCTGATTATTGGGAGAATTCACCCCTCCACTTT
- | - | TRBJ2-7 | TRBV30 | CAWSPPPGTYEQYF | TGTGCCTGGAGTCCCCCCCCGGGGACCTACGAGCAGTACTTC
TRBD1 | - | TRBJ1-1 | TRBV6-1 | CASRTQGAGTEAFF | TGTGCCAGCAGAACACAGGGGGCTGGCACTGAAGCTTTCTTT
TRBD1 | once | TRBJ2-1 | TRBV28 | CASSLFTGGREQFF | TGTGCCAGCAGTTTATTCACAGGGGGCCGTGAGCAGTTCTTC
TRBD1 | - | TRBJ1-5 | TRBV30 | CAWKPTGASNQPQHF | TGTGCCTGGAAACCGACAGGGGCTAGCAATCAGCCCCAGCATTTT
- | - | TRBJ2-2 | TRBV9 | CASSLGHQNTGELFF | TGTGCCAGCAGCCTAGGACATCAGAACACCGGGGAGCTGTTTTTT
TRBD1 | - | TRBJ2-2 | TRBV2 | CASTELQTGAHTGELFF | TGTGCCAGCACCGAACTTCAGACAGGGGCGCACACCGGGGAGCTGTTTTTT
- | - | TRBJ2-4 | TRBV15 | CATSREGTGPKNIQYF | TGTGCCACCAGCAGAGAGGGAACAGGCCCCAAAAACATTCAGTACTTC
- | few | TRBJ1-1 | TRBV5-4 | CASSLAGDGTEAFF | TGTGCCAGCAGCTTGGCCGGGGATGGGACTGAAGCTTTCTTT
- | once | TRBJ2-5 | TRBV6-1 | CASSVTGMGQETQYF | TGTGCCAGCAGTGTTACAGGGATGGGGCAAGAGACCCAGTACTTC
TRBD1 | - | TRBJ2-1 | TRBV5-1 | CASSLYGTGTNYNEQFF | TGCGCCAGCAGCTTATATGGGACAGGGACAAACTACAATGAGCAGTTCTTC
TRBD1 | - | TRBJ2-7 | TRBV7-9 | CASSLEFGWTGGYHEQYF | TGTGCCAGCAGCTTAGAATTCGGTTGGACAGGGGGCTACCACGAGCAGTACTTC
- | - | TRBJ2-3 | TRBV5-8 | CASSLRRGRSDDTQYF | TGTGCCAGCAGCTTACGGCGGGGACGCTCCGATGATACGCAGTATTTT
- | - | TRBJ1-3 | TRBV4-3 | CASSQGAGYGNTIYF | TGCGCCAGCAGCCAAGGGGCAGGGTATGGAAACACCATATATTTT
TRBD1 | few | TRBJ1-2 | TRBV10-3 | CAISEPGQGEYGYTF | TGTGCCATCAGTGAGCCGGGACAGGGGGAGTATGGCTACACCTTC
TRBD1 | - | TRBJ1-1 | TRBV9 | CASSPSLGTGATEAFF | TGTGCCAGCAGCCCATCCCTAGGGACAGGGGCAACTGAAGCTTTCTTT
- | - | TRBJ2-5 | TRBV29-1 | CSVEDRGSSSETQYF | TGCAGCGTTGAAGATCGGGGTAGTTCCTCCGAGACCCAGTACTTC
TRBD2 | - | TRBJ2-5 | TRBV7-6 | CASSQPGTRIETQYF | TGTGCCAGCAGTCAACCCGGGACTAGAATTGAGACCCAGTACTTC
TRBD1 | - | TRBJ1-5 | TRBV27 | CASSGGQGFNQPQHF | TGTGCCAGCAGTGGGGGACAGGGGTTTAATCAGCCCCAGCATTTT
TRBD1 | few | TRBJ2-3 | TRBV11-2 | CASIPGQGISDTQYF | TGTGCCAGCATTCCGGGACAGGGGATCTCAGATACGCAGTATTTT
TRBD1 | - | TRBJ1-5 | TRBV2 | CASEPTGVRNQPQHF | TGTGCCAGCGAACCAACAGGGGTTCGCAATCAGCCCCAGCATTTT
TRBD2 | few | TRBJ2-5 | TRBV2 | CATKERGAEETQYF | TGTGCCACCAAGGAGCGGGGGGCTGAGGAGACCCAGTACTTC
- | - | TRBJ2-5 | TRBV20-1 | CSALMETQYF | TGCAGTGCTTTAATGGAGACCCAGTACTTC
- | - | TRBJ2-3 | TRBV4-3 | CASSQRIYEDTQYF | TGCGCCAGCAGCCAGAGGATCTATGAGGATACGCAGTATTTT
- | - | TRBJ2-7 | TRBV18 | CASSPQRAGQSVEQYF | TGTGCCAGCTCACCACAGCGGGCAGGGCAGAGTGTCGAGCAGTACTTC